The rows below give T cell receptor beta chains drawn from one sample of a study of cytomegalovirus exposure and HLA in healthy donors. Here immunoSEQ multiplex PCR was the method, and the copy in TCRdb shows in-frame clones only, minus some. The sample yields some 180,000 clones, nearly 80% seen once. Sequenced input: PBMCs. Receptor source: a female donor in good health and CMV-seronegative. Both conserved end residues are part of each CDR3. D genes are given only for firm matches. Some rows have no size entry. The others give once, few or many, or a class for an expanded clone.

V	D	J	size	CDR3	DNA
TRBV12-5	TRBD1	TRBJ2-7	-	CASGSGQGAGEQYF	TGTGCTAGTGGTTCGGGACAGGGGGCGGGGGAGCAGTACTTC
TRBV9	TRBD1	TRBJ1-1	few	CASHPGQGATEAFF	TGTGCCAGCCATCCGGGACAGGGGGCCACTGAAGCTTTCTTT
TRBV27	-	TRBJ2-1	once	CASGSGLAYNEQFF	TGTGCCAGCGGCTCGGGACTGGCCTACAATGAGCAGTTCTTC
TRBV27	TRBD2	TRBJ2-1	once	CASSPRLASNEQFF	TGTGCCAGCAGTCCTCGACTAGCGTCCAATGAGCAGTTCTTC
TRBV30	-	TRBJ2-7	few	CAWRGSSYEQYF	TGTGCCTGGAGGGGCAGCTCCTACGAGCAGTACTTC
TRBV4-2	TRBD2	TRBJ2-1	-	CASSQVSASGSRGNEQFF	TGTGCCAGCAGCCAAGTTTCGGCTAGCGGGAGCAGGGGCAATGAGCAGTTCTTC
TRBV19	TRBD1	TRBJ1-1	-	CASSILGQGAGNTEAFF	TGTGCCAGTAGTATATTGGGACAGGGGGCTGGGAACACTGAAGCTTTCTTT
TRBV6-5	TRBD1	TRBJ2-1	once	CASSYSTGGSYNEQFF	TGTGCCAGCAGTTACTCCACAGGGGGGTCCTACAATGAGCAGTTCTTC
TRBV11-1	-	TRBJ2-7	-	CASSDVRGSVTYEQYF	TGTGCCAGCAGCGACGTCCGAGGGTCGGTTACATACGAGCAGTACTTC
TRBV6-5	-	TRBJ1-4	few	CASKQNRETNEKLFF	TGTGCCAGCAAGCAAAACCGGGAAACTAATGAAAAACTGTTTTTT
TRBV19	-	TRBJ1-2	-	CASSAQENYGYTF	TGTGCCAGTAGTGCACAGGAAAACTATGGCTACACCTTC
TRBV9	TRBD2	TRBJ2-7	-	CASSRASGAYEQYF	TGTGCCAGCAGCCGAGCTAGCGGGGCCTACGAGCAGTACTTC
TRBV30	-	TRBJ2-7	-	CAWGSHGAEQYF	TGTGCCTGGGGATCCCATGGGGCCGAGCAGTACTTC
TRBV4-2	TRBD1	TRBJ2-5	-	CASSRQGIPRQETQYF	TGTGCCAGCAGCCGACAGGGGATCCCCCGACAAGAGACCCAGTACTTC
TRBV19	-	TRBJ1-2	-	CASSTGRGYGYTF	TGTGCCAGTAGTACGGGAAGAGGCTATGGCTACACCTTC
TRBV13	TRBD2	TRBJ2-7	-	CASSYSGGAIGEQYF	TGTGCCAGCAGCTATAGCGGGGGGGCCATAGGGGAGCAGTACTTC
TRBV19	-	TRBJ2-2	few	CASSIGDTGELFF	TGTGCCAGTAGTATCGGGGACACCGGGGAGCTGTTTTTT
TRBV11-3	TRBD2	TRBJ2-3	-	CASSFRKRGGDTQYF	TGTGCCAGCAGCTTCCGTAAGCGGGGGGGAGATACGCAGTATTTT
TRBV7-7	-	TRBJ2-3	-	CASSLGDTRTDTQYF	TGTGCTAGCAGCTTGGGGGACACCCGCACAGATACGCAGTATTTT
TRBV25-1	TRBD2	TRBJ2-1	few	CASSEGGRVNEQFF	TGTGCCAGCAGTGAGGGAGGGAGGGTGAATGAGCAGTTCTTC
TRBV10-3	-	TRBJ2-1	-	CAISERLDNEQFF	TGTGCCATCAGTGAGAGGCTAGACAATGAGCAGTTCTTC
TRBV5-1	-	TRBJ2-1	once	CASSSSGENTYNEQFF	TGCGCCAGCAGCTCCAGTGGGGAGAACACTTACAATGAGCAGTTCTTC
TRBV2	-	TRBJ1-3	-	CASSDGAGTGNTIYF	TGTGCCAGCAGTGATGGGGCAGGGACTGGAAACACCATATATTTT
TRBV7-8	TRBD2	TRBJ2-3	-	CASSLSAGGADTQYF	TGTGCCAGCAGCTTATCAGCGGGAGGGGCAGATACGCAGTATTTT
TRBV7-9	TRBD1	TRBJ2-7	-	CATGQAKYEQYF	TGTGCAACGGGACAGGCGAAATACGAGCAGTACTTC
TRBV7-8	-	TRBJ1-2	-	CATLPDTINYGYTF	TGTGCCACCCTTCCGGACACGATTAACTATGGCTACACCTTC